Listed here are 32 T cell receptor beta chains from one sample, sequenced in a study of cytomegalovirus exposure and HLA in healthy donors. In the PCR, 60 Vbeta and 13 Jbeta primers were used. TCRdb's copy holds only in-frame clones and misses some; the assay was immunoSEQ multiplex PCR. The profile shows about 130,000 clones, around 67% of them singletons. Source material: PBMCs. All receptors derive from a man between 18 and 29 years old in good health and CMV-seropositive.

The V gene is TRBV7-9, the J gene TRBJ2-7; TRBD1 matches at 10 bases. The CDR3 is 14 amino acids. Trimming removed 3 bases from V and 5 bases from J; junction bases left unmatched: 4. CDR1 is SEHNR, CDR2 FQNEAQ, per germline (reference sequence). The CDR3 region is CASSLAGTGDEQYF. CDR3 sequence (DNA): TGTGCCAGCAGCTTGGCCGGGACAGGGGACGAGCAGTACTTC.

This clone was counted between two and nine times. The chain carries TRBV7-6 and TRBJ2-3; 7 bases map to TRBD1. Germline loops: CDR1 SGHVS, CDR2 FNYEAQ. The ends lost 4 bases at V and 1 base at J; junction bases unmatched: 5. This CDR3 has 15 residues. The CDR3 sequence: CASSYRQGRTDTQYF. Written as DNA, the CDR3 is TGTGCCAGCAGCTATAGACAGGGTCGCACAGATACGCAGTATTTT.

This clone was recorded a few times. The chain employs TRBV5-1 and TRBJ2-5, with D maybe TRBD2 (5 bases). This CDR3 has 14 amino acids. Trimming left V 0 bases short and J 3 bases short, with 9 bases between. Germline V lookup: CDR1 SGHRS, CDR2 YFSETQ. The CDR3 sequence is CASSLGRTEETQYF. The CDR3 coding sequence is TGCGCCAGCAGCTTGGGGAGGACGGAAGAGACCCAGTACTTC. Full variable domain (outside the CDR3, taken from reference TRBV5-1 and TRBJ2-5): KAGVTQTPRYLIKTRGQQVTLSCSPISGHRSVSWYQQTPGQGLQFLFEYFSETQRNKGNFPGRFSGRQFSNSRSEMNVSTLELGDSALYLCASSLGRTEETQYFGPGTRLLVL.

This clone has a handful of counts. The V and J genes are TRBV4-2 and TRBJ2-3; TRBD2 matches at 10 bases. CDR3 length: 17 residues. V dropped 4 bases and J dropped 2; count of bases not matched to a gene: 9. From germline, CDR1 is LGHNA and CDR2 YNFKEQ. The CDR3 protein is CASSRNTLAGITDTQYF. In DNA form, the CDR3 reads TGTGCCAGCAGCCGCAATACACTAGCGGGGATCACAGATACGCAGTATTTT.

This clone was seen more than once but under ten times. The chain uses TRBV6-6 and TRBJ2-4; 8 nucleotides agree with TRBD1. Trimming cost V 7 bases and J 4 bases; bases outside gene matches: 6. CDR3 length: 14 residues. CDR1 and CDR2 from the germline V gene are MNHNY and SVGAGI (reference sequence). The CDR3 coding sequence is TGTGCCAGCACGGATACAGGGGGGAAAAACATTCAGTACTTC. It encodes CASTDTGGKNIQYF.

V is TRBV25-1 and J is TRBJ2-3; 8 nucleotides match TRBD2. V dropped 8 bases and J dropped 0; count of bases not matched to a gene: 7. CDR3 length: 15 residues. Germline loops: CDR1 MGHDK, CDR2 SYGVNS. The CDR3 nucleotides read TGTGCCAGCGGAAAGTCTAGCGGGAGCACAGATACGCAGTATTTT. It codes for CASGKSSGSTDTQYF.

The J gene is TRBJ1-1, the V gene TRBV5-4, with D possibly TRBD1 on 5 matching bases. Germline V gene sequence: CDR1 SGHNT, CDR2 YYREEE (reference sequence). V shed 2 bases and J shed 2 bases, with 10 bases lying between them. This CDR3 contains 14 residues. The CDR3 coding sequence is TGTGCCAGCAGCTTTCGACAGAAAAACACTGAAGCTTTCTTT. Translating it yields CASSFRQKNTEAFF.

The CDR3 spells CASISPNTGELFF. The CDR3 DNA reads TGCGCCAGCATTTCCCCTAACACCGGGGAGCTGTTTTTT. The chain recombines TRBV10-1 with TRBJ2-2; no firm D call. The CDR3 loop spans 13 amino acids. With 7 bases removed from V and 2 bases from J, the gap between germline ends came to 8 bases. Looked up from germline, CDR1 is WNHNN and CDR2 is SYGVQD (reference sequence).

This chain joins TRBV27 and TRBJ2-7; 8 nucleotides match TRBD1. The V segment lost 4 bases and the J segment 3 bases; nucleotides outside the gene matches: 5. This CDR3 contains 14 residues. Germline CDR1 reads MNHEY; CDR2 reads SMNVEV (reference sequence). The DNA for the CDR3 is TGTGCCAGCAGTTACAGGGGGTTCGACTACGAGCAGTACTTC. This encodes CASSYRGFDYEQYF.

The chain has TRBV28 and TRBJ2-3, with 8 bases fitting TRBD2. The CDR3 is 14 amino acids. Trimming cost V 7 bases and J 7 bases; bases outside gene matches: 10. The V gene's germline CDR1 is MDHEN and CDR2 SYDVKM. The CDR3 DNA is TGTGCCAGCAACGGGAGGGCCGTTTTGCATACGCAGTATTTT. Its protein is CASNGRAVLHTQYF.

As to this clone: Germline is not matched at one junction end, which may reflect a read error. This chain joins TRBV7-7 and TRBJ2-1; D may be TRBD1 (6 bases). There are 15 residues in the CDR3. The germline V gene has CDR1 SSHAT and CDR2 FNYEAQ (reference sequence). The CDR3 nucleotides are TGTGCTAGCAGCTTAGTGTTGGGGGCTAGTGATGAGCAGTTCTTC. Protein: CASSLVLGASDEQFF.

The chain links TRBV7-2 to TRBJ2-5, with D uncertain. The germline CDR1 and CDR2 sequences are SGHTA and FQGNSA. The CDR3 length is 11 residues. The V end was cut by 2 bases, the J end by 5 bases, with 3 bases between. The CDR3, as DNA: TGTGCCAGCAGCTTACTGGAGACCCAGTACTTC. This gives the protein CASSLLETQYF.

This clone has only a few counts. This rearrangement joins TRBV5-1 to TRBJ2-1; D might be TRBD2 (7 bases). Germline CDR1 and CDR2: SGHRS and YFSETQ. This CDR3 has 12 residues. V was clipped by 5 bases and J by 9 bases, with 12 bases between them. CDR3 in DNA: TGCGCCAGCAGACCAGGGGAGGGTGAGCAGTTCTTC. It specifies CASRPGEGEQFF.

This chain joins TRBV10-3 and TRBJ2-1, with 9 bases matching TRBD2. Germline V gene data show CDR1 as ENHRY and CDR2 as SYGVKD. The CDR3 extends over 15 amino acids. With V trimmed by 11 bases and J by 3 bases, 11 bases remained unmatched. The CDR3 loop reads CASERREGSYNEQFF. DNA for the CDR3: TGTGCCTCAGAGAGGCGGGAGGGTAGCTACAATGAGCAGTTCTTC.

This chain joins TRBV4-1 and TRBJ2-7, with TRBD2 identical over 7 bases. J gave up 3 bases and V 3 bases, and 8 bases lay outside the gene matches. The CDR3 runs to 15 residues. Germline loops: CDR1 MGHRA, CDR2 YSYEKL. The CDR3 here is CASSQETSYRYEQYF. The DNA for the CDR3 is TGCGCCAGCAGCCAGGAGACTAGCTACCGCTACGAGCAGTACTTC.

The chain joins TRBV9 to TRBJ1-2; possibly TRBD1 for D (6 bases). The CDR3 totals 15 residues. The germline V and J ends were trimmed by 0 bases and 3 bases, with 12 bases remaining between them. Germline CDR1 reads SGDLS; CDR2 reads YYNGEE. CDR3 nucleotide sequence: TGTGCCAGCAGCGTAGGGCAGGGGAGGGACTATGGCTACACCTTC. It encodes CASSVGQGRDYGYTF.

This rearrangement joins TRBV4-1 to TRBJ1-1; D might be TRBD1 (6 bases). Germline CDR1 reads MGHRA; CDR2 reads YSYEKL. The CDR3 sequence is 16 residues long. V shed 2 bases and J shed 1 base, with 14 bases lying between them. The CDR3 here is CASSQSQGAANTEAFF. The CDR3 nucleotides read TGCGCCAGCAGCCAATCACAGGGTGCGGCGAACACTGAAGCTTTCTTT.

The chain couples TRBV5-4 to TRBJ2-3, with 8 nucleotides matching TRBD2. V dropped 2 bases and J dropped 5; count of bases not matched to a gene: 7. The CDR3 is made up of 15 amino acids. Germline V gene lookup returns CDR1 SGHNT and CDR2 YYREEE (reference sequence). The DNA for the CDR3 is TGTGCCAGCAGCTTACCGGGGGGGGCCAGAGATACGCAGTATTTT. Residues: CASSLPGGARDTQYF.

The genes are TRBV10-1 and TRBJ1-1; 8 bases line up with TRBD1. V gave up 0 bases and J gave up 4 bases; unmatched junction bases: 4. This CDR3 region has 15 residues. Germline loops: CDR1 WNHNN, CDR2 SYGVQD (reference sequence). The CDR3 nucleotides read TGCGCCAGCAGTGAGTCCAGGGGGCTTGCCACTGAAGCTTTCTTT. Its translation: CASSESRGLATEAFF.

The sample holds one count of this clone. The J gene is TRBJ2-1, the V gene TRBV18, with D perhaps matching TRBD2 (5 bases). CDR3 length equals 16 residues. Between the trimmed V and J ends, which lost 6 bases and 0 bases, there was a span of 15 bases. CDR1 KGHSH and CDR2 LQKENI come from the germline V gene. DNA for the CDR3: TGTGCCAGCTCCTATAGCGTTTCGAGCTCCTACAATGAGCAGTTCTTC. It codes for CASSYSVSSSYNEQFF.

This chain joins TRBV7-2 and TRBJ2-4, with D hard to call. The CDR3 runs 16 residues. Germline CDR1 SGHTA, CDR2 FQGNSA. Trimming removed 0 bases from V and 8 bases from J, with 17 bases in between. The CDR3 nucleotides are TGTGCCAGCAGCTTAGCTGAATCGGGTGATCGGGACATTCAGTACTTC. Protein sequence: CASSLAESGDRDIQYF.

As to this clone: A junction end diverges from the germline sequence, so it may reflect a read error. This chain links TRBV7-7 with TRBJ2-5, with TRBD1 matching over 9 bases. CDR1 is SSHAT, CDR2 FNYEAQ, per germline (reference sequence). The CDR3 spans 14 residues. CDR3 nucleotide sequence: TGTGCTAGCAGCGCTACCGGGACAGGGCGAGAGCAGTACTTC. This gives the protein CASSATGTGREQYF. Using reference TRBV7-7 and TRBJ2-5 for the parts outside the CDR3, the full variable domain is GAGVSQSPRYKVTKRGQDVTLRCDPISSHATLYWYQQALGQGPEFLTYFNYEAQPDKSGLPSDRFSAERPEGSISTLTIQRTEQRDSAMYRCASSATGTGREQYFGPGTRLLVL.

The CDR3 nucleotides are TGTGCCAGCAGCTTAGACTCAGGGATCTATGGCTACACCTTC. The encoded protein is CASSLDSGIYGYTF. This sequence joins TRBV7-9 and TRBJ1-2, with D tentatively TRBD1 (5 bases). The CDR3 covers 14 residues. The germline gives CDR1 SEHNR, CDR2 FQNEAQ (reference sequence). V lost 1 base, J lost 4 bases, and 10 bases lay in between.

The J gene is TRBJ2-7, the V gene TRBV7-6, with 10 bases aligning to TRBD1. CDR3 size: 15 residues. The germline CDR1 and CDR2 sequences are SGHVS and FNYEAQ. With 1 base clipped from V and 2 bases from J, the junction kept 2 bases outside the gene matches. CDR3 DNA sequence: TGTGCCAGCAGCTTAGGGGACAGGGGAACCTACGAGCAGTACTTC. Translation gives CASSLGDRGTYEQYF.

The CDR3 DNA reads TGTGCCAGCAGCTTGGCCGTTTGGGCCGAAGCCAAAAACATTCAGTACTTC. It translates to CASSLAVWAEAKNIQYF. The chain uses TRBV5-6 and TRBJ2-4; D remains unclear. CDR3 size: 17 residues. V lost 0 bases and J lost 0, with 13 bases in between. Germline CDR1 and CDR2: SGHDT and YYEEEE.

On this clone: An end of the junction does not agree with germline; a read error may underlie this. The rearrangement uses TRBV7-7 and TRBJ2-5, with TRBD1 matching over 7 bases. Germline V lookup: CDR1 SSHAT, CDR2 FNYEAQ (reference sequence). The CDR3 has 19 residues. The CDR3 protein is CASSPQGVIGGSTGETQYF. In DNA, the CDR3 is TGTGCTAGCAGCCCCCAGGGGGTTATTGGCGGTTCCACGGGAGAGACCCAGTACTTC.

The chain carries TRBV28 and TRBJ2-3; perhaps TRBD1 as D (6 bases). This CDR3 spans 16 amino acids. Trimming left V 4 bases short and J 0 bases short, with 14 bases between. In germline, CDR1 is MDHEN, CDR2 SYDVKM. CDR3 in amino acids: CASSSHTDRSTDTQYF. DNA for the CDR3: TGTGCCAGCAGTTCGCATACCGACAGGAGCACAGATACGCAGTATTTT. The whole variable domain, filled in from reference TRBV28 and TRBJ2-3, reads DVKVTQSSRYLVKRTGEKVFLECVQDMDHENMFWYRQDPGLGLRLIYFSYDVKMKEKGDIPEGYSVSREKKERFSLILESASTNQTSMYLCASSSHTDRSTDTQYFGPGTRLTVL.

V usage is TRBV4-1 and J usage is TRBJ1-4; D might be TRBD1 (5 bases). CDR1 is MGHRA and CDR2 is YSYEKL in the germline V gene. This CDR3 spans 16 amino acids. The V end was cut by 1 base, the J end by 10 bases, with 19 bases between. The CDR3 loop is CASSQGKVRVDGKLFF. CDR3 DNA sequence: TGCGCCAGCAGCCAAGGGAAGGTCAGGGTGGATGGAAAACTGTTTTTT.

This chain connects TRBV27 to TRBJ2-3; 8 bases map to TRBD2. CDR3 length equals 15 residues. J gave up 2 bases and V 0 bases, and 1 base lay outside the gene matches. Germline values: CDR1 MNHEY, CDR2 SMNVEV (reference sequence). CDR3 sequence reads: CASSLSSGDTDTQYF. In DNA, the CDR3 is TGTGCCAGCAGTTTATCTAGCGGGGACACAGATACGCAGTATTTT.

The rearrangement joins TRBV6-5 to TRBJ1-2, with 7 bases identical to TRBD1. The CDR3 is made up of 14 amino acids. V shed 5 bases and J 2 bases; nucleotides not matched to a gene: 5. Germline V CDR1 and CDR2: MNHEY, SVGAGI. CDR3 nucleotide sequence: TGTGCCAGCAGTCACCGGGACAGCAACTATGGCTACACCTTC. Residues: CASSHRDSNYGYTF.

The chain has TRBV5-8 and TRBJ1-5; 9 nucleotides align to TRBD1. Germline values: CDR1 SGHTS, CDR2 YDEGEE. The V and J ends lost 4 bases and 3 bases, in that order; junction bases with no gene match: 5. CDR3 length: 15 residues. The CDR3 coding sequence is TGTGCCAGCAGCCCCCGGGACAGGGTCAATCAGCCCCAGCATTTT. It encodes CASSPRDRVNQPQHF.

The genes are TRBV2 and TRBJ2-7; TRBD2 is a possible D gene (5 bases). Trimming stripped 5 bases from V and 7 bases from J, with 15 bases between. This CDR3 is 13 amino acids long. Germline values: CDR1 SNHLY, CDR2 FYNNEI. CDR3 sequence (DNA): TGTGCCAGCAGTCCCCTGGGGAGCGCTGAGCAGTACTTC. Protein product: CASSPLGSAEQYF.